Below, 30 T cell receptor beta chains from the same sample are listed, as sequenced in a study of blood T cell repertoires in COVID-19. Data came from immunoSEQ multiplex PCR; TCRdb stores just in-frame clones and leaves some out. The sample has roughly 400,000 clones; roughly nine tenths are singletons. Sequenced sample: PBMCs or T cells enriched from blood (not recorded which). Receptors were obtained from a man aged 30-40 years who had recovered from COVID-19.

This clone was counted only a few times. The chain has TRBV6-5 and TRBJ2-3; TRBD1 might be the D (6 bases). This CDR3 region has 14 residues. Per the germline V gene, CDR1 is MNHEY and CDR2 is SVGAGI. The V gene lost 8 bases and the J gene lost 6 bases, with 18 bases spanning the gap. The CDR3, as DNA: TGTGCCAGCGCCAAAGCCACAGGGTTTGATACGCAGTATTTT. This sequence encodes CASAKATGFDTQYF.

The CDR3 spells CASSLHWTGGKEQYF. DNA for the CDR3: TGTGCCAGCAGTTTACACTGGACAGGGGGCAAGGAGCAGTACTTC. The chain has TRBV28 and TRBJ2-7, with 11 positions matching TRBD1. In germline, CDR1 is MDHEN, CDR2 SYDVKM. This CDR3 contains 15 residues. Trimming cost V 2 bases and J 7 bases; bases outside gene matches: 7.

This chain joins TRBV7-9 and TRBJ1-4; TRBD1 matches at 11 bases. CDR3 size: 17 residues. V gave up 5 bases and J gave up 2 bases; unmatched junction bases: 7. Germline CDR1 SEHNR, CDR2 FQNEAQ (reference sequence). The CDR3 loop is CASSTGTGGFTNEKLFF. The CDR3 DNA sequence: TGTGCCAGCAGCACCGGGACAGGGGGATTCACTAATGAAAAACTGTTTTTT. The full variable domain, completed using reference TRBV7-9 and TRBJ1-4, is DTGVSQNPRHKITKRGQNVTFRCDPISEHNRLYWYRQTLGQGPEFLTYFQNEAQLEKSRLLSDRFSAERPKGSFSTLEIQRTEQGDSAMYLCASSTGTGGFTNEKLFFGSGTQLSVL.

The rearrangement joins TRBV28 to TRBJ1-2; D might be TRBD1 (6 bases). Trimming stripped 4 bases from V and 4 bases from J, with 16 bases between. The CDR3 is 15 amino acids. Germline lookup yields CDR1 MDHEN and CDR2 SYDVKM. The CDR3 loop reads CASSSGTNYGYGYTF. Written as DNA, the CDR3 is TGTGCCAGCAGTTCGGGGACAAACTACGGCTATGGCTACACCTTC.

This clone was seen a single time. The chain couples TRBV6-5 to TRBJ2-5; TRBD1 agrees at 9 bases. The V gene's germline CDR1 is MNHEY and CDR2 SVGAGI. This CDR3 has 15 amino acids. The J segment lost 1 base and the V segment lost 5 bases, leaving 5 bases of the junction unmatched. CDR3 nucleotides: TGTGCCAGCAGTCACACACAGGGGGCCCAAGAGACCCAGTACTTC. As protein: CASSHTQGAQETQYF.

This rearrangement joins TRBV6-6 to TRBJ1-2; TRBD1 agrees at 8 bases. This CDR3 comprises 16 residues. V lost 5 bases, J lost 8 bases, and 16 bases stayed unmatched. The germline gives CDR1 MNHNY, CDR2 SVGAGI (reference sequence). For the CDR3, the DNA is TGTGCCAGCAGTCGACATATTCCAGGGGGCGATTCCGGCTACACCTTC. Translation gives CASSRHIPGGDSGYTF.

The chain links TRBV30 to TRBJ1-1; 9 positions match TRBD1. Trimming at V came to 4 bases and at J to 3 bases, leaving 3 bases not matched to a gene. The CDR3 consists of 13 residues. Germline V gene data show CDR1 as GTSNPN and CDR2 as SVGIG (reference sequence). The DNA of the CDR3 is TGTGCCTGGACCAGACAGGGGGACACTGAAGCTTTCTTT. Its protein is CAWTRQGDTEAFF.

This chain uses TRBV28 with TRBJ1-2, with TRBD1 identical over 8 bases. The length of the CDR3 is 13 residues. The germline V gene has CDR1 MDHEN and CDR2 SYDVKM. V was clipped by 6 bases and J by 4 bases; unmatched bases: 4. The CDR3 DNA reads as TGTGCCAGCAGGGGGGGGACAGGCTATGGCTACACCTTC. This translates into CASRGGTGYGYTF.

The count of this clone is one. The chain recombines TRBV7-9 with TRBJ2-5, with TRBD2 identical over 8 bases. This CDR3 has 18 amino acids. The germline V gene has CDR1 SEHNR and CDR2 FQNEAQ (reference sequence). The trim removed 5 bases at V and 1 base at J, leaving 15 bases unmatched. For the CDR3, the DNA is TGTGCCAGCAGCCCCGGGACTAGTGCTTCCAACCCCCAAGAGACCCAGTACTTC. It yields the protein CASSPGTSASNPQETQYF.

The chain is built from TRBV5-6 and TRBJ1-2; tentatively, D is TRBD1 (5 bases). Germline loops: CDR1 SGHDT, CDR2 YYEEEE. The length of the CDR3 is 15 residues. Trimming left V 3 bases short and J 4 bases short, with 16 bases between. The CDR3 coding sequence is TGTGCCAGCAGCTCTCTAGGTCGGGGGTCCTATGGCTACACCTTC. It specifies CASSSLGRGSYGYTF.

This chain uses TRBV24-1 with TRBJ2-3, with D possibly TRBD1 on 6 matching bases. Trimming removed 3 bases from V and 1 base from J, with 10 bases in between. The CDR3 contains 15 residues. Germline CDR1 and CDR2: KGHDR and SFDVKD. CDR3 residues: CATSDPPGGTDTQYF. The CDR3 DNA sequence: TGTGCCACCAGTGATCCCCCAGGGGGCACAGATACGCAGTATTTT.

The chain joins TRBV30 to TRBJ1-1; TRBD1 aligns across 8 bases. The germline CDR1 and CDR2 sequences are GTSNPN and SVGIG (reference sequence). J was trimmed by 1 base and V by 5 bases; bases with no gene match: 6. The CDR3 is 14 residues long. CDR3 sequence (DNA): TGTGCCTGGCACCACAGGGGGAAGAACACTGAAGCTTTCTTT. Translating it yields CAWHHRGKNTEAFF.

The gene calls are TRBV5-4 and TRBJ2-5; TRBD2 matches 9 bases. The junction had 6 bases not matched to a gene; V was cut back by 4 bases and J by 5 bases. The CDR3 loop spans 14 amino acids. Germline values: CDR1 SGHNT, CDR2 YYREEE (reference sequence). The CDR3 here is CASSRGTSTETQYF. As DNA, the CDR3 is TGTGCCAGCAGCCGGGGGACTAGCACTGAGACCCAGTACTTC.

The V gene is TRBV19, the J gene TRBJ1-6; 8 nucleotides agree with TRBD1. The CDR3 loop spans 14 amino acids. V was pared by 5 bases and J by 10 bases, with 7 bases of the junction left unmatched. CDR1 is LNHDA and CDR2 is SQIVND in the germline V gene (reference sequence). CDR3 in DNA: TGTGCCAGTAGTCAGGACAGGGAAGGATCACCCCTCCACTTT. It specifies CASSQDREGSPLHF.

V is TRBV5-1 and J is TRBJ1-6; unclear D gene. Trimming cost V 0 bases and J 10 bases, with 5 bases left between them. The V gene's germline CDR1 is SGHRS and CDR2 YFSETQ. The CDR3 runs to 12 residues. CDR3 nucleotide sequence: TGCGCCAGCAGCTTGGGAGGCTCACCCCTCCACTTT. Protein sequence: CASSLGGSPLHF.

The V gene is TRBV10-3, the J gene TRBJ1-3; D perhaps matches TRBD1 (5 bases). CDR3 length equals 15 residues. Trimming removed 7 bases at V and 2 bases at J, with 15 bases between. CDR1 and CDR2 (germline): ENHRY, SYGVKD. CDR3 protein: CAIKYRGITGNTIYF. The CDR3, as DNA: TGTGCCATCAAGTATCGGGGGATCACTGGAAACACCATATATTTT.

The chain links TRBV7-2 to TRBJ2-5; TRBD2 matches at 16 bases. Germline CDR1 SGHTA, CDR2 FQGNSA. V shed 4 bases, J shed 0 bases, and the junction held 8 bases outside the gene matches. This CDR3 is built from 19 residues. The CDR3 DNA follows: TGTGCCAGCAGCTGGACAGGGACTAGCGGGAGGGCTAACCAAGAGACCCAGTACTTC. Encoded protein: CASSWTGTSGRANQETQYF.

This rearrangement joins TRBV7-9 to TRBJ2-2; TRBD2 matches 8 bases. The J segment lost 7 bases and the V segment lost 5 bases, leaving 9 bases of the junction unmatched. Germline CDR1 and CDR2: SEHNR and FQNEAQ (reference sequence). This CDR3 region has 15 residues. As DNA, the CDR3 is TGTGCCAGCAGCGGAGAGCGGGAGTCGGACGGGGAGCTGTTTTTT. Protein product: CASSGERESDGELFF.

The V call is TRBV5-6, the J call TRBJ2-1; no definite D call. V was pared by 0 bases and J by 11 bases, with 6 bases between. The CDR3 has 11 residues. Germline CDR1 is SGHDT and CDR2 is YYEEEE. Here the CDR3 DNA reads TGTGCCAGCAGCTTGGGACACCAGCAGTTCTTC. Amino acid sequence: CASSLGHQQFF.

This clone was seen repeatedly, ten times or more. This rearrangement joins TRBV5-1 to TRBJ2-3; 10 bases map to TRBD2. V dropped 3 bases and J dropped 2; count of bases not matched to a gene: 6. This CDR3 spans 16 amino acids. Germline V CDR1 and CDR2: SGHRS, YFSETQ. The CDR3 DNA reads as TGCGCCAGCAGCTCAAGGACTAGCGGAGTCACAGATACGCAGTATTTT. Protein: CASSSRTSGVTDTQYF.

The chain recombines TRBV12-3 or TRBV12-4 with TRBJ2-7; 7 nucleotides agree with TRBD1. Unmatched junction bases numbered 10, after V lost 10 bases and J lost 4 bases. The CDR3 extends over 13 amino acids. The CDR3: CATSPGQTYEQYF. The CDR3 DNA reads as TGTGCCACCTCTCCGGGACAGACATACGAGCAGTACTTC.

This rearrangement joins TRBV30 to TRBJ1-1; unclear D gene. Germline loops: CDR1 GTSNPN, CDR2 SVGIG (reference sequence). Trimming removed 2 bases from V and 1 base from J, with 11 bases in between. The CDR3 is made up of 14 amino acids. The CDR3 DNA reads as TGTGCCTGGAGTTTAGCGGGCCGGAACACTGAAGCTTTCTTT. Its protein product is CAWSLAGRNTEAFF.

V gene TRBV4-1 combines with J gene TRBJ2-7; TRBD1 aligns across 9 bases. Looked up from germline, CDR1 is MGHRA and CDR2 is YSYEKL. With V trimmed by 1 base and J by 6 bases, 7 bases remained unmatched. This CDR3 has 15 amino acids. CDR3 loop: CASSQVTGGFVEQYF. CDR3 bases: TGCGCCAGCAGCCAAGTGACAGGGGGGTTCGTCGAGCAGTACTTC.

The chain uses TRBV27 and TRBJ2-6; 9 nucleotides align to TRBD1. Germline loops: CDR1 MNHEY, CDR2 SMNVEV (reference sequence). J was trimmed by 2 bases and V by 8 bases; bases with no gene match: 4. CDR3 size: 15 residues. The CDR3 sequence: CASQDRGAGANVLTF. CDR3 coding DNA: TGTGCCAGCCAGGACAGGGGCGCTGGGGCCAACGTCCTGACTTTC.

The chain joins TRBV3-1 (or the pseudogene TRBV3-2) to TRBJ1-3; perhaps TRBD1 as D (5 bases). The V end lost 3 bases, the J end lost 7 bases, and 16 bases lay between the germline ends. Per germline, CDR1 LGHDT and CDR2 YNNKEL (reference sequence). This CDR3 has 15 residues. The CDR3 here is CASSQGRHSGNTIYF. For the CDR3, the DNA is TGTGCCAGCAGCCAGGGACGGCATAGCGGGAACACCATATATTTT.

CDR3 in DNA: TGTGCCACCCTCCTGGAGGGGGCCGAGCAGTACTTC. Protein: CATLLEGAEQYF. The chain recombines TRBV28 with TRBJ2-7; D may be TRBD1 (7 bases). V shed 10 bases and J shed 6 bases, with 16 bases lying between them. The CDR3 is 12 residues long. Germline V gene lookup returns CDR1 MDHEN and CDR2 SYDVKM.

This rearrangement joins TRBV9 to TRBJ2-2; no clear D gene. The germline CDR1 and CDR2 sequences are SGDLS and YYNGEE. This CDR3 is built from 17 residues. V was shortened by 1 base and J by 0 bases, with 13 bases between the two germline ends. Here the CDR3 reads CASSVPTGSANTGELFF. CDR3 coding DNA: TGTGCCAGCAGCGTACCCACCGGCAGCGCGAACACCGGGGAGCTGTTTTTT.

V usage is TRBV5-5 and J usage is TRBJ1-1; the match to TRBD1 covers 9 bases. Unmatched junction bases numbered 13, after V lost 4 bases and J lost 3 bases. Per germline, CDR1 SGHKS and CDR2 YYEKEE (reference sequence). The CDR3 contains 17 residues. As DNA, the CDR3 is TGTGCCAGCAGCCAGACCGGGACAGGGTTTGGCTACACTGAAGCTTTCTTT. This sequence encodes CASSQTGTGFGYTEAFF.

This sequence joins TRBV7-9 and TRBJ2-5; 7 nucleotides agree with TRBD1. Unmatched junction bases numbered 11, after V lost 5 bases and J lost 2 bases. CDR3 length: 16 amino acids. Germline V lookup: CDR1 SEHNR, CDR2 FQNEAQ (reference sequence). The CDR3 sequence is CASSILSGTEQETQYF. Written as DNA, the CDR3 is TGTGCCAGCAGCATACTCTCCGGGACAGAACAAGAGACCCAGTACTTC.

Of note for this clone: Different DNA sequences within this sample yield the same CDR3. The gene calls are TRBV29-1 and TRBJ2-3; 10 bases match TRBD2. V lost 4 bases, J lost 2 bases, and 9 bases stayed unmatched. Germline V CDR1 and CDR2: SQVTM, ANQGSEA. This CDR3 is 16 amino acids long. CDR3 sequence reads: CSVGRTSGSHTDTQYF. In DNA form, the CDR3 reads TGCAGCGTTGGTAGGACTAGCGGCAGCCACACAGATACGCAGTATTTT.